This T cell receptor beta chain was obtained from a study of blood T cell repertoires in COVID-19. Study information: Donors in the United States, Italy and Spain gave samples during acute or convalescent COVID-19. T cells, B-cell-depleted T cells, or PBMCs provided the cDNA or gDNA that served as material.

Original data processing: Quantification of nucleated cells was approximated via reference gene primer amplification. Sequencing was performed with immunoSEQ multiplex PCR; in TCRdb, only in-frame clones are kept and a portion is missing. V, J and clone size were drawn from that table, and D and trimming were deduced from the DNA. Here the sample spans 90,000 to 150,000 clones, 80% to 90% being singletons. Material: peripheral blood. The source is a woman in her forties or fifties with acute or convalescent COVID-19.

CDR3 in DNA: TGTGCCAGCAGCCAAAACCGACAGCGTGAAGCTTTCTTT. Translating gives CASSQNRQREAFF. This chain connects TRBV3-1 (or the pseudogene TRBV3-2) to TRBJ1-1, with D maybe TRBD1 (5 bases). Trimming shortened V by 2 bases and J by 7 bases, and 11 bases separated the two germline ends. The CDR3 is made up of 13 amino acids. Per germline, CDR1 LGHDT and CDR2 YNNKEL (reference sequence).